This record covers a single T cell receptor beta chain. Its antigen remains unknown. The germline V gene encodes CDR1 SGHTA and CDR2 FQGNSA. The CDR3 runs 13 residues. J gave up 6 bases and V 6 bases, and 5 bases lay outside the gene matches. The sample belongs to a study of cytotoxic CD8 clonotypes in ibrutinib-treated CLL. About the research overall: With a range of 6 to 36, the median treatment time before response samples were taken was more than nine months. General observations from the study: Baseline-level clonality went beyond age-matched healthy donors and moved in step with circulating CD8+ T-cell counts.

Only in-frame clones appear in the TCRdb table, and some are missing; sequencing was by immunoSEQ multiplex PCR. Of more than 200,000 clones in the sample, 70% were seen once. The receptor's source is a human donor with chronic lymphocytic leukemia. The genes are TRBV7-2 and TRBJ2-1, with TRBD2 matching 7 bases. The material was PBMCs, obtained after 12 months of ibrutinib treatment. CDR3: CASRTSAFNEQFF. The DNA for the CDR3 is TGTGCCAGCAGAACTAGCGCCTTCAATGAGCAGTTCTTC.